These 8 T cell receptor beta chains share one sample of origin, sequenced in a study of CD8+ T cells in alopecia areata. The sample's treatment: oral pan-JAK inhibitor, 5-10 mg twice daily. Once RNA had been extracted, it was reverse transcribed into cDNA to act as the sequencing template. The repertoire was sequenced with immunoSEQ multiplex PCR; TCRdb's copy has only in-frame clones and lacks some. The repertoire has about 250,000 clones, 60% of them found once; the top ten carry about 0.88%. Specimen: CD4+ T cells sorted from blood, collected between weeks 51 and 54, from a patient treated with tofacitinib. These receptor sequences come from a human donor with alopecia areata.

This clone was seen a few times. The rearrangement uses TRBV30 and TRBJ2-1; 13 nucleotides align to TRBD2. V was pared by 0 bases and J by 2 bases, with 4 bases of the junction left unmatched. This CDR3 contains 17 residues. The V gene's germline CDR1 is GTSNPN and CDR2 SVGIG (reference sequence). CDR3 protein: CAWSVGGLAGTYNEQFF. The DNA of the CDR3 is TGTGCCTGGAGTGTAGGGGGACTAGCGGGGACCTACAATGAGCAGTTCTTC.

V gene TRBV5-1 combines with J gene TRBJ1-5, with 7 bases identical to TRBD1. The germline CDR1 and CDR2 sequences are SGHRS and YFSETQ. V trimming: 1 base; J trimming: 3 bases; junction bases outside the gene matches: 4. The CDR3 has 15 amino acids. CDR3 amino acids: CASSLTGASNQPQHF. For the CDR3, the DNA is TGCGCCAGCAGCTTGACAGGGGCCTCCAATCAGCCCCAGCATTTT.

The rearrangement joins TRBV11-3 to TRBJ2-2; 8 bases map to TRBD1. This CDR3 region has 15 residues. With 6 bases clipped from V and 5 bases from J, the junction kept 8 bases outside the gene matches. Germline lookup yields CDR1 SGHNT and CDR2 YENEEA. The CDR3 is CASSSDRDRTGELFF. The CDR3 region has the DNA TGTGCCAGCAGTTCAGATAGGGACAGGACCGGGGAGCTGTTTTTT. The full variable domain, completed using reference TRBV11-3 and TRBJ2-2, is EAGVVQSPRYKIIEKKQPVAFWCNPISGHNTLYWYLQNLGQGPELLIRYENEEAVDDSQLPKDRFSAERLKGVDSTLKIQPAELGDSAVYLCASSSDRDRTGELFFGEGSRLTVL.

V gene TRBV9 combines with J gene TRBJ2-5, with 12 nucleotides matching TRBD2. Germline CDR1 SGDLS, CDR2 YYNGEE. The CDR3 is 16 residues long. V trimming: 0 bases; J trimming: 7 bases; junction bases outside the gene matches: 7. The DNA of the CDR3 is TGTGCCAGCAGCGTAGCGGCTAGCGGGGGGGCCGGGACCCAGTACTTC. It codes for CASSVAASGGAGTQYF.

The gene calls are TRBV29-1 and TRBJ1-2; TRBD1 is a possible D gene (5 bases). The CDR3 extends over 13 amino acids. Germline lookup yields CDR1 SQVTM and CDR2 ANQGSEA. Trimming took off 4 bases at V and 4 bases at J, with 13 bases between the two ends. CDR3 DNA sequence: TGCAGCGTTGGTCGCGACAGCATCTATGGCTACACCTTC. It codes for CSVGRDSIYGYTF.

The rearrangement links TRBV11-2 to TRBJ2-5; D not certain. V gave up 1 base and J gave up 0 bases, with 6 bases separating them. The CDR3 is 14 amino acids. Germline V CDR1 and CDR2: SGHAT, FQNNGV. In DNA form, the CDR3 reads TGTGCCAGCAGCTTAGGGCGGCACCAAGAGACCCAGTACTTC. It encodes CASSLGRHQETQYF.

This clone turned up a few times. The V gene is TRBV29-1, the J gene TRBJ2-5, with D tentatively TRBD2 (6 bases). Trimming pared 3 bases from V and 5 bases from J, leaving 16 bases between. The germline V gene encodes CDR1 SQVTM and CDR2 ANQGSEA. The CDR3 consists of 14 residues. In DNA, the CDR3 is TGCAGCGTTGACCCTACCGGACTATCGGAGACCCAGTACTTC. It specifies CSVDPTGLSETQYF.

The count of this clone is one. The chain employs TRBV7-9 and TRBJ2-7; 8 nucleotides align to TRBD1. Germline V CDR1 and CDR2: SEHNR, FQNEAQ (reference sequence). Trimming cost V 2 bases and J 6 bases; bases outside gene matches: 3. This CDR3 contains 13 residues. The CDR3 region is CASSLLDRVEQYF. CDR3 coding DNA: TGTGCCAGCAGCTTACTGGACAGGGTCGAGCAGTACTTC.